The present T cell receptor (beta chain) was sequenced within a study of T cell responses to AZD1222 COVID-19 vaccine. As for this clone: This same CDR3 is encoded by further DNA sequences in the sample.

Germline V gene data show CDR1 as SGHRS and CDR2 as YFSETQ. The V and J ends lost 4 bases and 1 base respectively, with 9 bases between them. The CDR3 is made up of 14 amino acids. Clones were sequenced by immunoSEQ multiplex PCR, and TCRdb holds only the in-frame ones, with some missing. In the table there are some 130,000 clones, over 65% of which are singletons. This sequence was found in an adult in good health. This chain links TRBV5-1 with TRBJ1-3; D not certain. Specimen: peripheral blood, collected on day 0 of AZD1222 vaccination. The CDR3 here is CASSPEGSGNTIYF. CDR3 in DNA: TGCGCCAGCAGCCCTGAGGGTTCTGGAAACACCATATATTTT.